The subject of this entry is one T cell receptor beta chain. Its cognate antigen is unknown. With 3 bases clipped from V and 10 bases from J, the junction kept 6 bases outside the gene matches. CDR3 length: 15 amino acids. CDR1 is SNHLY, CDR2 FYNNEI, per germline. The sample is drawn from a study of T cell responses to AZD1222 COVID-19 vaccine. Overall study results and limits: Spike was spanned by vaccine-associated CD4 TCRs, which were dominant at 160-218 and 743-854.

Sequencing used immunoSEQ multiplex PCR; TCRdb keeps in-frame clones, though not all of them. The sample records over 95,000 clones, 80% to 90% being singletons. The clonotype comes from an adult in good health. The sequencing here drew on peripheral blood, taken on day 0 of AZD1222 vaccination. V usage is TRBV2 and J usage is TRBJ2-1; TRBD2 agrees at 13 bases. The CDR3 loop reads CASSERTSGSIEQFF. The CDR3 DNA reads TGTGCCAGCAGTGAGAGGACTAGCGGGAGTATAGAGCAGTTCTTC.